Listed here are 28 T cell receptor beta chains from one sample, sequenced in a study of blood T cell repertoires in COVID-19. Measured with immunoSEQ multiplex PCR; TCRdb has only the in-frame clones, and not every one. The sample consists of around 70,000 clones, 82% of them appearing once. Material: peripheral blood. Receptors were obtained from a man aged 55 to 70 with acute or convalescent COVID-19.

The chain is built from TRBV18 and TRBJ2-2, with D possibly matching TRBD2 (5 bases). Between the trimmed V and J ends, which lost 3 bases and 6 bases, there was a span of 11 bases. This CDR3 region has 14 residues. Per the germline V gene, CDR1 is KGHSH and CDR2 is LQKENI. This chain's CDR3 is CASSPKVAPGELFF. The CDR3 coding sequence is TGTGCCAGCTCACCGAAGGTAGCGCCCGGGGAGCTGTTTTTT. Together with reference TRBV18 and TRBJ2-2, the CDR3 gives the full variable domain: NAGVMQNPRHLVRRRGQEARLRCSPMKGHSHVYWYRQLPEEGLKFMVYLQKENIIDESGMPKERFSAEFPKEGPSILRIQQVVRGDSAAYFCASSPKVAPGELFFGEGSRLTVL.

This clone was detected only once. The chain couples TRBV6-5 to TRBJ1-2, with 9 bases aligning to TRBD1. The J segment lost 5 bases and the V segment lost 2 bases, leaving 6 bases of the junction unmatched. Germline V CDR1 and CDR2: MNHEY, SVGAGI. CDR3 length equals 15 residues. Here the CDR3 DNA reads TGTGCCAGCAGTTACCGAGCTGACAGGGGGTATGGCTACACCTTC. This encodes CASSYRADRGYGYTF.

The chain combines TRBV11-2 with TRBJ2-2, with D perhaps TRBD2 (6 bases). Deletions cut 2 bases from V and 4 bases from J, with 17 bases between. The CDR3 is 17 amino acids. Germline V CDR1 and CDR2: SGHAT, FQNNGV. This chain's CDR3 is CASSLLGGWGATGELFF. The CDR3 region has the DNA TGTGCCAGCAGCTTATTGGGAGGATGGGGTGCCACCGGGGAGCTGTTTTTT.

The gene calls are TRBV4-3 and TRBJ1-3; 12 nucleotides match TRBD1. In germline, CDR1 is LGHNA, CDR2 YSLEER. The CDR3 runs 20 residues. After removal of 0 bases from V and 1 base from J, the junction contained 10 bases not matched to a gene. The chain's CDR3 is CASSQDWDRGLVGSGNTIYF. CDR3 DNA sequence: TGCGCCAGCAGCCAAGATTGGGACAGGGGGCTCGTTGGTTCTGGAAACACCATATATTTT.

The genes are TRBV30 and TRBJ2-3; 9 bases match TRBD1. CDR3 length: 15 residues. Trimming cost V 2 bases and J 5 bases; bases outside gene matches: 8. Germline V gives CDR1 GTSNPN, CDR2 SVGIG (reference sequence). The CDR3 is CAWSRGGQGIDTQYF. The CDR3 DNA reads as TGTGCCTGGAGTAGAGGGGGACAGGGAATAGATACGCAGTATTTT.

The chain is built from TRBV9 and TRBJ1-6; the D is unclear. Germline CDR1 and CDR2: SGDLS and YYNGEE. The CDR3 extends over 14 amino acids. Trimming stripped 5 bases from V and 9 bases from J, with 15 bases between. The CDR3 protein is CASRDTGNGSPLHF. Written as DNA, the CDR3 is TGTGCCAGCAGAGATACCGGGAACGGTTCACCCCTCCACTTT.

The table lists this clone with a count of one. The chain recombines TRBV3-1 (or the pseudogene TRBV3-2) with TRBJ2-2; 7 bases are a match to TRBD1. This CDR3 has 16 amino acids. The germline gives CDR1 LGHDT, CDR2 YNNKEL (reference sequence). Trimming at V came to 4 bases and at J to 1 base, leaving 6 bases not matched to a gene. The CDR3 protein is CASSLGDRVNTGELFF. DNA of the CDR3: TGTGCCAGCAGCCTGGGAGACAGGGTGAACACCGGGGAGCTGTTTTTT.

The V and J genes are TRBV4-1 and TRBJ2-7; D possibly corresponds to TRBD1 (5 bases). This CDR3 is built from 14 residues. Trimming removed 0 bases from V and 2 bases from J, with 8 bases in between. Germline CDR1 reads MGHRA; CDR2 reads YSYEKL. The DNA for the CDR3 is TGCGCCAGCAGCCAAGAGGCCAGGGCCTACGAGCAGTACTTC. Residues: CASSQEARAYEQYF.

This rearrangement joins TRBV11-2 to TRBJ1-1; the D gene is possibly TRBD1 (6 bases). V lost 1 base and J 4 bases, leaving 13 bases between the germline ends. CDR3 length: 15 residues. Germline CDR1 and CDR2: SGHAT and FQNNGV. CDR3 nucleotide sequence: TGTGCCAGCAGCTTAGGTTGGGGGCTTAGCACTGAAGCTTTCTTT. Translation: CASSLGWGLSTEAFF.

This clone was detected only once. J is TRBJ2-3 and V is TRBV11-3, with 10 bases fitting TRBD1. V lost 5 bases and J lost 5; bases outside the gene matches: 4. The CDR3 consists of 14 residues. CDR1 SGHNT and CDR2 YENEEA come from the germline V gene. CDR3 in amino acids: CASSDRGHGDTQYF. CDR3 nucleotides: TGTGCCAGCAGCGACAGGGGGCATGGAGATACGCAGTATTTT. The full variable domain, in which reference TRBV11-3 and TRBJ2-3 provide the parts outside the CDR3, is EAGVVQSPRYKIIEKKQPVAFWCNPISGHNTLYWYLQNLGQGPELLIRYENEEAVDDSQLPKDRFSAERLKGVDSTLKIQPAELGDSAVYLCASSDRGHGDTQYFGPGTRLTVL.

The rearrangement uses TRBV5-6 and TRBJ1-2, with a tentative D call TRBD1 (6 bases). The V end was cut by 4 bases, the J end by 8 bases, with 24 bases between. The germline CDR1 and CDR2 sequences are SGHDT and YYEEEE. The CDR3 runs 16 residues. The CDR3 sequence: CASSQLEDSRGYGYTF. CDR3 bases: TGTGCCAGCAGCCAGCTTGAAGATAGCAGGGGATACGGCTACACCTTC.

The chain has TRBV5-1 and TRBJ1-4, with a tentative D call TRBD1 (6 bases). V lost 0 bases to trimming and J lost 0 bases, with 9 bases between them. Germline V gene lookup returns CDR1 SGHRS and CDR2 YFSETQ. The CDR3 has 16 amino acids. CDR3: CASSLAGAATNEKLFF. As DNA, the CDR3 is TGCGCCAGCAGCTTGGCAGGGGCCGCAACTAATGAAAAACTGTTTTTT.

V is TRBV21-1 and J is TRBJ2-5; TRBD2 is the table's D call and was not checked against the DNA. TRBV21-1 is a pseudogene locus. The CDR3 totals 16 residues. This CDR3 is CASSKVVAAYQETQYF. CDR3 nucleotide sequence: TGTGCCAGCAGCAAAGTAGTAGCGGCGTACCAAGAGACCCAGTACTTC.

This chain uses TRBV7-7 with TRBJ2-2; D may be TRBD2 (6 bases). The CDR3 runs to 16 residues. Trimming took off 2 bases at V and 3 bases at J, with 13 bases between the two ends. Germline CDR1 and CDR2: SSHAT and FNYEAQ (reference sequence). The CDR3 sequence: CASSLLGGVDTGELFF. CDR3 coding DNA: TGTGCCAGCAGCTTACTCGGCGGGGTGGACACCGGGGAGCTGTTTTTT.

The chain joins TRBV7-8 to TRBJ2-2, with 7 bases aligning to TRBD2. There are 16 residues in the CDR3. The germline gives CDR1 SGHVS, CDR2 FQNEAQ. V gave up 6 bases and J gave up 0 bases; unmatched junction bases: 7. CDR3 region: CASSWGGGANTGELFF. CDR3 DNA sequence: TGTGCCAGCAGTTGGGGCGGGGGAGCGAACACCGGGGAGCTGTTTTTT.

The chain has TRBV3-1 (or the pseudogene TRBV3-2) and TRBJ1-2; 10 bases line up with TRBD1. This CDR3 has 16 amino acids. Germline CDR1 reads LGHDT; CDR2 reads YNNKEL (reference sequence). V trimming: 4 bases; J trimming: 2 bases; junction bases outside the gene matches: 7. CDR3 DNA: TGTGCCAGCAGCCCAAGAGGACAGGGGGTAAACTATGGCTACACCTTC. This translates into CASSPRGQGVNYGYTF.

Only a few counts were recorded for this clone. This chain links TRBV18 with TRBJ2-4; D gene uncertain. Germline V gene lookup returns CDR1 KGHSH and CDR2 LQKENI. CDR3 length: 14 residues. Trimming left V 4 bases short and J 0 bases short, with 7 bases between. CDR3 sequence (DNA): TGTGCCAGCTCACTAACACAAGCCAAAAACATTCAGTACTTC. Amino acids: CASSLTQAKNIQYF.

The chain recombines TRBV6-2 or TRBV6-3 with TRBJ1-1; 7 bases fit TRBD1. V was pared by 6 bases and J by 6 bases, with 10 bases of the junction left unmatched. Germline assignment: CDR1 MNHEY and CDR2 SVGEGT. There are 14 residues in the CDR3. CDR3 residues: CASSRGTGEAEAFF. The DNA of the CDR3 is TGTGCCAGCAGCCGCGGCACAGGGGAAGCTGAAGCTTTCTTT.

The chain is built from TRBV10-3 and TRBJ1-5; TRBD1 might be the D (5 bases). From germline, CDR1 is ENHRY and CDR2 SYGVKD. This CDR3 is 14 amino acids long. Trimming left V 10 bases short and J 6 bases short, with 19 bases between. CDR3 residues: CATVETGGGQPQHF. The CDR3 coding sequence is TGTGCCACCGTAGAGACGGGGGGGGGTCAGCCCCAGCATTTT.

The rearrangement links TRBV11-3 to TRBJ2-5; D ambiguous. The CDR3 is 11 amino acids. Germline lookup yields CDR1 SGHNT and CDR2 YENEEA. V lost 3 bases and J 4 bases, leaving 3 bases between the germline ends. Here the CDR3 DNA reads TGTGCCAGCAGCTTCGGAGAGACCCAGTACTTC. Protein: CASSFGETQYF.

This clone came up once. The CDR3 coding sequence is TGTGCCATCCAGCGGGGGGAAGGAGAGCAGTACTTC. Translating it yields CAIQRGEGEQYF. The chain links TRBV10-3 to TRBJ2-7; 9 nucleotides agree with TRBD2. Per germline, CDR1 ENHRY and CDR2 SYGVKD. J gave up 7 bases and V 8 bases, and 6 bases lay outside the gene matches. CDR3 length: 12 residues.

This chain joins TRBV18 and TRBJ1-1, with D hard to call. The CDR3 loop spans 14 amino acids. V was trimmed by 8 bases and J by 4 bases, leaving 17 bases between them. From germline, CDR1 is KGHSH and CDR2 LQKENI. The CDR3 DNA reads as TGTGCCAGCGTAGTCCAGGAGGGTTTCACTGAAGCTTTCTTT. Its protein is CASVVQEGFTEAFF. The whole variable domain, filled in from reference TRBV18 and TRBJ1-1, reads NAGVMQNPRHLVRRRGQEARLRCSPMKGHSHVYWYRQLPEEGLKFMVYLQKENIIDESGMPKERFSAEFPKEGPSILRIQQVVRGDSAAYFCASVVQEGFTEAFFGQGTRLTVV.

This chain's CDR3 is CASKNAVNTEAFF. The CDR3 bases are TGCGCCAGCAAAAACGCAGTGAACACTGAAGCTTTCTTT. The V and J genes are TRBV10-1 and TRBJ1-1; D call uncertain. Germline CDR1 reads WNHNN; CDR2 reads SYGVQD (reference sequence). This CDR3 comprises 13 residues. V was clipped by 7 bases and J by 0 bases, with 9 bases between them.

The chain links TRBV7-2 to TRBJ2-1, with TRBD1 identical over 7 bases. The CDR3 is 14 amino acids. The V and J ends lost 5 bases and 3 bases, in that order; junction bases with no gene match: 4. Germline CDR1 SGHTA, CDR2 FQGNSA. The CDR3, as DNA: TGTGCCAGCAGCGACGGGGACAGCTACAATGAGCAGTTCTTC. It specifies CASSDGDSYNEQFF.

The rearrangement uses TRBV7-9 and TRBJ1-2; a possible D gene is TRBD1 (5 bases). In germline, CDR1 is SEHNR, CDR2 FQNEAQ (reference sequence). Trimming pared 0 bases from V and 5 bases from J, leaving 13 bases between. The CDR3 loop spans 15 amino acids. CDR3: CASSLAGGREYGYTF. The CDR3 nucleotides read TGTGCCAGCAGCTTAGCGGGGGGAAGGGAGTATGGCTACACCTTC.

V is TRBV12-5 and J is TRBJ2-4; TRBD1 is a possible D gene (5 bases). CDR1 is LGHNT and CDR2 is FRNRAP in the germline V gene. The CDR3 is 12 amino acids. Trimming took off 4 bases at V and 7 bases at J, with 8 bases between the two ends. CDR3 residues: CASGSPGNIQYF. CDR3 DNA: TGTGCTAGTGGTTCGCCAGGGAACATTCAGTACTTC.

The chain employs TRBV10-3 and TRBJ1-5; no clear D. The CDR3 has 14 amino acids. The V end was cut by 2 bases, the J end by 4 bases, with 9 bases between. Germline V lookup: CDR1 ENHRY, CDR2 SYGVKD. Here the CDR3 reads CAISEPTQNQPQHF. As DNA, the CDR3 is TGTGCCATCAGTGAGCCGACACAAAATCAGCCCCAGCATTTT.

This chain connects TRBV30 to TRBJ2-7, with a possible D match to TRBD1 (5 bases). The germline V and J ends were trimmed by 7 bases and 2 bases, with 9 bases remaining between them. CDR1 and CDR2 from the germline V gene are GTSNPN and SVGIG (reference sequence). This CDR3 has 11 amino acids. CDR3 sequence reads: CALDKTYEQYF. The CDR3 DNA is TGTGCCTTGGACAAGACCTACGAGCAGTACTTC.